A single sample gave rise to the 19 T cell receptor beta chains below, sequenced in a study of T-cell memory formation after mild COVID-19. TCRdb itself ran the 5' RACE reads through MiXCR, one entry per CDR3 protein. This table has about 110,000 distinct CDR3 sequences, approximately 17% appearing once. The material sequenced was PBMCs or a T cell subset sorted from them (not recorded which). These receptors originate from an adult woman who had mild COVID-19 (a few samples of this study predate the infection). Cell type and time point are not known.

This clonotype has ten or more counts. The chain couples TRBV7-2 to TRBJ1-4; a possible D gene is TRBD1 (5 bases). V lost 2 bases to trimming and J lost 7 bases, with 14 bases between them. This CDR3 has 15 amino acids. The germline CDR1 and CDR2 sequences are SGHTA and FQGNSA. In DNA form, the CDR3 reads TGTGCCAGCAGCTTAAGCCCGGACACTGGTGAAAAACTGTTTTTT. Residues: CASSLSPDTGEKLFF.

In this sample, this clonotype turned up a few times. The chain joins TRBV23-1 to TRBJ2-3; 7 nucleotides match TRBD2. TRBV23-1 is treated as an ORF (open reading frame) with a function not yet certain. J was trimmed by 2 bases and V by 6 bases; bases with no gene match: 14. This CDR3 is 17 amino acids long. CDR3 bases: TGCGCCAGCAGCCCTGGTGGACTAGGACGAAACACAGATACGCAGTATTTT. Protein product: CASSPGGLGRNTDTQYF.

This clonotype has a handful of counts. The J gene is TRBJ2-1, the V gene TRBV6-1, with 7 bases matching TRBD1. V dropped 6 bases and J dropped 8; count of bases not matched to a gene: 10. CDR3 size: 14 residues. CDR1 is MNHNS and CDR2 is SASEGT in the germline V gene. CDR3 DNA sequence: TGTGCCAGCAGATCCGGGACCCAGGGGGATGAGCAGTTCTTC. Its protein product is CASRSGTQGDEQFF.

This clonotype has only a few counts. The rearrangement uses TRBV18 and TRBJ2-1; D is undetermined. There are 16 residues in the CDR3. Germline-derived CDR1 and CDR2 are KGHSH and LQKENI. V was pared by 0 bases and J by 0 bases, with 9 bases between. The CDR3 region is CASSPPARSSYNEQFF. CDR3 DNA sequence: TGTGCCAGCTCACCACCGGCCAGGAGCTCCTACAATGAGCAGTTCTTC.

V is TRBV12-3 or TRBV12-4 and J is TRBJ1-2; D unresolved. The CDR3 runs to 12 residues. The ends were cut back, 3 bases at V and 7 bases at J, with 9 bases in the middle. CDR3 in amino acids: CASSFPGRGYTF. In DNA form, the CDR3 reads TGTGCCAGCAGTTTCCCAGGTCGTGGCTACACCTTC.

V is TRBV10-3 and J is TRBJ2-7; D may match TRBD1 or TRBD2 (5 bases each). From germline, CDR1 is ENHRY and CDR2 SYGVKD. This CDR3 region has 13 residues. With 4 bases removed from V and 2 bases from J, the gap between germline ends came to 9 bases. CDR3 DNA sequence: TGTGCCATCAGTGGGGACCAGACCTACGAGCAGTACTTC. Residues: CAISGDQTYEQYF.

Only a few counts were recorded for this clonotype. This chain uses TRBV5-1 with TRBJ1-1, with 9 bases that match TRBD1. The CDR3 is 14 amino acids. Germline V gene lookup returns CDR1 SGHRS and CDR2 YFSETQ. After removal of 0 bases from V and 4 bases from J, the junction contained 1 base not matched to a gene. CDR3 region: CASSLGQGVTEAFF. In DNA, the CDR3 is TGCGCCAGCAGCTTGGGACAGGGGGTCACTGAAGCTTTCTTT.

The chain uses TRBV7-2 and TRBJ1-2; 7 bases fit TRBD1. The trim removed 1 base at V and 2 bases at J, leaving 1 base unmatched. In germline, CDR1 is SGHTA, CDR2 FQGNSA. The CDR3 length is 14 residues. The CDR3 spells CASSLEGQNYGYTF. The CDR3 DNA is TGTGCCAGCAGCTTAGAGGGACAGAACTATGGCTACACCTTC.

This clonotype turned up a few times. The chain has TRBV6-5 and TRBJ2-1, with TRBD2 identical over 11 bases. The CDR3 has 18 amino acids. Germline CDR1 is MNHEY and CDR2 is SVGAGI. V was pared by 5 bases and J by 8 bases, with 17 bases of the junction left unmatched. The CDR3 coding sequence is TGTGCCAGCAGTCGCCGACTAGCGGGAAGACTATTTTCGCATGAGCAGTTCTTC. This encodes CASSRRLAGRLFSHEQFF.

This clonotype was detected a few times. The genes are TRBV4-1 and TRBJ1-5; D perhaps matches TRBD1 (6 bases). CDR3 length: 18 amino acids. Per the germline V gene, CDR1 is MGHRA and CDR2 is YSYEKL. Trimming took off 0 bases at V and 4 bases at J, with 19 bases between the two ends. The CDR3 DNA reads TGCGCCAGCAGCCAAGATGGGCGCAAGGGGGTGGCGAATCAGCCCCAGCATTTT. Translating it yields CASSQDGRKGVANQPQHF.

The rearrangement uses TRBV5-6 and TRBJ2-7; TRBD2 matches 13 bases. Trimming took 4 bases from V and 3 from J; bases not matched to a gene: 10. Germline V gives CDR1 SGHDT, CDR2 YYEEEE. This CDR3 comprises 17 residues. The CDR3 DNA follows: TGTGCCAGCAGCCCGGGACTAGCGGGAAAAGGTGGCTACGAGCAGTACTTC. Translation: CASSPGLAGKGGYEQYF.

This clonotype was counted only a few times. The chain uses TRBV6-2 or TRBV6-3 and TRBJ2-2; 12 nucleotides align to TRBD2. V was pared by 5 bases and J by 2 bases, with 6 bases of the junction left unmatched. Germline lookup yields CDR1 MNHEY and CDR2 SVGEGT. CDR3 length: 17 residues. In nucleotides, the CDR3 is TGTGCCAGCAGTCGCGGACTAGCGGGACCTAACACCGGGGAGCTGTTTTTT. Translation gives CASSRGLAGPNTGELFF.

This clonotype was seen more than once but under ten times. The genes are TRBV12-3 or TRBV12-4 and TRBJ2-3; 8 positions agree with TRBD2. This CDR3 is 17 amino acids long. V lost 4 bases, J lost 5 bases, and 14 bases stayed unmatched. CDR3 protein: CASSSSQAGVRRDTQYF. Here the CDR3 DNA reads TGTGCCAGCAGTTCCTCGCAAGCGGGAGTCAGGAGAGATACGCAGTATTTT.

This clonotype has just a few counts. The CDR3 DNA follows: TGTGCCTGGAGTGTATGGCAGGAGGGCTCCTACAATGAGCAGTTCTTC. It yields the protein CAWSVWQEGSYNEQFF. The chain joins TRBV30 to TRBJ2-1, with TRBD2 as a possible D gene (6 bases). Between the trimmed V and J ends, which lost 0 bases and 0 bases, there was a span of 12 bases. The CDR3 has 16 residues. Germline CDR1 reads GTSNPN; CDR2 reads SVGIG (reference sequence).

This clonotype has a handful of counts. CDR3 nucleotide sequence: TGTGCCAGCATTAACAAGACTAGCGGGGGACACTGGGATGAGCAGTTCTTC. Its translation: CASINKTSGGHWDEQFF. This chain connects TRBV6-4 to TRBJ2-1, with 12 bases that match TRBD2. J was trimmed by 8 bases and V by 7 bases; bases with no gene match: 15. The germline CDR1 and CDR2 sequences are MRHNA and SNTAGT. The CDR3 is made up of 17 amino acids.

This clonotype was counted a single time. This chain joins TRBV12-3 or TRBV12-4 and TRBJ2-3; 9 bases line up with TRBD1. This CDR3 spans 15 amino acids. The V gene end was trimmed by 5 bases and the J gene end by 5 bases; junction bases not matched to a gene: 8. CDR3: CASSIEQGAQDTQYF. The CDR3 coding sequence is TGTGCCAGCAGTATCGAACAGGGGGCGCAAGATACGCAGTATTTT.

The genes are TRBV7-6 and TRBJ2-5, with D possibly being TRBD1 (5 bases). V was cut by 1 base and J by 0 bases, with 12 bases left in between. The CDR3 sequence is 16 residues long. Per germline, CDR1 SGHVS and CDR2 FNYEAQ. CDR3 bases: TGTGCCAGCAGCTTAGACGTCCCAGGGTACCAAGAGACCCAGTACTTC. Amino acid sequence: CASSLDVPGYQETQYF.

This clonotype was detected a few times. V usage is TRBV2 and J usage is TRBJ2-1, with 9 positions matching TRBD1. Germline CDR1 is SNHLY and CDR2 is FYNNEI. The CDR3 sequence is 15 residues long. V dropped 5 bases and J dropped 7; count of bases not matched to a gene: 9. This CDR3 reads CASSQTGGGANEQFF. In DNA, the CDR3 is TGTGCCAGCAGTCAAACAGGGGGCGGGGCAAATGAGCAGTTCTTC.

This clonotype turned up a few times. CDR3 bases: TGCGCCAGCAGCTCCTATCGGACAGACTATGGCTACACCTTC. It yields the protein CASSSYRTDYGYTF. The genes are TRBV5-1 and TRBJ1-2; a weak D match, TRBD1 (6 bases). This CDR3 is built from 14 residues. V lost 3 bases and J lost 3, with 12 bases in between. CDR1 is SGHRS, CDR2 YFSETQ, per germline. Filled out from reference TRBV5-1 and TRBJ1-2, the complete variable domain reads KAGVTQTPRYLIKTRGQQVTLSCSPISGHRSVSWYQQTPGQGLQFLFEYFSETQRNKGNFPGRFSGRQFSNSRSEMNVSTLELGDSALYLCASSSYRTDYGYTFGSGTRLTVV.